The next 28 T cell receptor beta chains were all read from a single sample in a study of vaccination and CD4 T cells after COVID-19. The assay that was used to sequence DNA from cultured CD4+ T cells was the Oncomine TCR Beta short-read assay. TCRdb reprocessed the PCR reads with MiXCR, giving one entry per CDR3 protein. The sample shows 20,000 or so distinct CDR3 sequences, about 41% of them seen only once. Their antigens are not known. Treatment defined: roughly ten-day PBMC culture with coronavirus spike peptide pools or control peptides (ViraFEST assay). The sample was CD4+ T cells from blood, cultured in vitro. The receptors here all came from a human donor who had recovered from COVID-19.

This chain's CDR3 is CASSPDRGTRSHEQYF. CDR3 nucleotides: TGTGCCAGCAGTCCAGACAGGGGGACTAGATCACACGAGCAGTACTTC. The V call is TRBV27, the J call TRBJ2-7, with D tentatively TRBD1 (9 bases). The CDR3 loop spans 16 amino acids. The V end lost 5 bases, the J end lost 5 bases, and 22 bases lay between the germline ends. The germline gives CDR1 MNHEY, CDR2 SMNVEV (reference sequence).

The J gene is TRBJ2-1, the V gene TRBV21-1; the D call of TRBD2 is as the table states it, not checked on the DNA. TRBV21-1 is shown as a pseudogene. This CDR3 is 14 amino acids long. For the CDR3, the DNA is TGTGCCAGCATATGTTTGCGGGAGGGGGTTGAGCAGTTCTTC. Protein product: CASICLREGVEQFF.

This clonotype was seen a handful of times. The gene calls are TRBV10-1 and TRBJ2-5; maybe TRBD1 (7 bases). Germline V gene data show CDR1 as WNHNN and CDR2 as SYGVQD (reference sequence). With 2 bases removed from V and 5 bases from J, the gap between germline ends came to 18 bases. This CDR3 is built from 16 residues. CDR3 nucleotide sequence: TGCGCCAGCAGTGAGGGCAGGGGGGCGCGAAAGGAGACCCAGTACTTC. It encodes CASSEGRGARKETQYF.

This clonotype showed up just a few times. In nucleotides, the CDR3 is TGTGCCAGTAGTATGATACAGATCAATCAGCCCCAGCATTTT. Protein sequence: CASSMIQINQPQHF. The rearrangement uses TRBV19 and TRBJ1-5; D gene unclear. CDR1 is LNHDA and CDR2 is SQIVND in the germline V gene (reference sequence). V lost 3 bases to trimming and J lost 3 bases, with 9 bases between them. This CDR3 has 14 amino acids.

This clonotype was observed a few times. The chain links TRBV19 to TRBJ1-6, with D unclear. This CDR3 has 14 residues. Trimming took off 4 bases at V and 13 bases at J, with 17 bases between the two ends. The germline gives CDR1 LNHDA, CDR2 SQIVND (reference sequence). The CDR3 DNA is TGTGCCAGTAGTACGCCGGCGTTGAACCTCCCCCTCCACTTT. It yields the protein CASSTPALNLPLHF. The complete variable domain, with remaining parts taken from reference TRBV19 and TRBJ1-6, reads DGGITQSPKYLFRKEGQNVTLSCEQNLNHDAMYWYRQDPGQGLRLIYYSQIVNDFQKGDIAEGYSVSREKKESFPLTVTSAQKNPTAFYLCASSTPALNLPLHFGNGTRLTVT.

This clonotype was found a few times. The chain is built from TRBV24-1 and TRBJ1-5, with TRBD1 as a possible D gene (5 bases). V was cut by 9 bases and J by 4 bases, with 21 bases left in between. In germline, CDR1 is KGHDR, CDR2 SFDVKD. CDR3 size: 16 residues. The CDR3 loop reads CATSGDQGIWNQPQHF. In DNA form, the CDR3 reads TGTGCCACCTCGGGCGACCAGGGTATTTGGAATCAGCCCCAGCATTTT.

The chain has TRBV7-2 and TRBJ2-5, with unresolved D. Between the trimmed V and J ends, which lost 2 bases and 6 bases, there was a span of 7 bases. Germline lookup yields CDR1 SGHTA and CDR2 FQGNSA. CDR3 size: 12 residues. DNA of the CDR3: TGTGCCAGCAGCTTAACCGTCCAGACCCAGTACTTC. Protein product: CASSLTVQTQYF.

V is TRBV20-1 and J is TRBJ2-1, with 14 bases identical to TRBD2. Germline V lookup: CDR1 DFQATT, CDR2 SNEGSKA (reference sequence). Losses at the gene ends were 6 bases for V and 9 bases for J; bases not matched to a gene: 10. This CDR3 is 15 amino acids long. In DNA, the CDR3 is TGCAGTGCCAAGGGACTAGCGGGAGCTCATAGTGAGCAGTTCTTC. Translation gives CSAKGLAGAHSEQFF.

V usage is TRBV2 and J usage is TRBJ1-3; 8 nucleotides align to TRBD1. The germline V gene encodes CDR1 SNHLY and CDR2 FYNNEI. With V trimmed by 10 bases and J by 0 bases, 8 bases remained unmatched. This CDR3 spans 15 amino acids. CDR3 sequence: CATTSGQVSGNTIYF. For the CDR3, the DNA is TGTGCCACCACTTCGGGACAGGTCTCTGGAAACACCATATATTTT. The full variable domain, completed using reference TRBV2 and TRBJ1-3, is EPEVTQTPSHQVTQMGQEVILRCVPISNHLYFYWYRQILGQKVEFLVSFYNNEISEKSEIFDDQFSVERPDGSNFTLKIRSTKLEDSAMYFCATTSGQVSGNTIYFGEGSWLTVV.

The chain employs TRBV21-1 and TRBJ1-4; the table gives TRBD1 as D, unverified against the DNA. TRBV21-1 constitutes a pseudogene. The CDR3 consists of 15 residues. CDR3 residues: CASSKESGLGEKLFF. CDR3 nucleotides: TGTGCCAGCAGCAAAGAGTCAGGGTTAGGCGAAAAACTGTTTTTT.

J is TRBJ2-2 and V is TRBV27, with 7 bases aligning to TRBD2. V lost 3 bases and J lost 2; bases outside the gene matches: 6. Germline values: CDR1 MNHEY, CDR2 SMNVEV (reference sequence). The CDR3 consists of 16 residues. CDR3 in amino acids: CASSFPGGLNTGELFF. The DNA for the CDR3 is TGTGCCAGCAGTTTCCCGGGGGGACTAAACACCGGGGAGCTGTTTTTT.

The genes are TRBV6-1 and TRBJ2-3; 7 bases agree with TRBD2. Per the germline V gene, CDR1 is MNHNS and CDR2 is SASEGT. This CDR3 has 13 amino acids. The CDR3 coding sequence is TGTGCTGCCGCGGCGGGGGTCCCCAGTACGCAGTATTTT. Translating gives CAAAAGVPSTQYF.

This clonotype appeared a few times. The chain recombines TRBV10-3 with TRBJ2-1; D is possibly TRBD2 (7 bases). In germline, CDR1 is ENHRY, CDR2 SYGVKD. This CDR3 contains 15 residues. V was pared by 7 bases and J by 6 bases, with 19 bases between. The CDR3 reads CAITGYGGASNEQFF. The CDR3 DNA reads TGTGCCATCACCGGCTATGGGGGGGCCTCCAATGAGCAGTTCTTC.

CDR3 DNA sequence: TGTGCCAGCAGTGGATCCCGGGACAGTCGAGCTTTCTTT. Translation: CASSGSRDSRAFF. The rearrangement uses TRBV2 and TRBJ1-1; TRBD1 matches at 7 bases. Germline assignment: CDR1 SNHLY and CDR2 FYNNEI. The CDR3 consists of 13 residues. Trimming removed 4 bases from V and 10 bases from J; junction bases left unmatched: 9.

The chain is built from TRBV7-3 and TRBJ2-2; D is undetermined. CDR1 and CDR2 from the germline V gene are SGHTA and FQGTGA. The CDR3 loop spans 13 amino acids. Trimming cost V 5 bases and J 6 bases, with 10 bases left between them. For the CDR3, the DNA is TGTGCCAGCAGCCGAGATTTGTCCGGGGAGCTGTTTTTT. Translating gives CASSRDLSGELFF.

This rearrangement joins TRBV11-3 to TRBJ1-3, with a possible D match to TRBD1 (6 bases). The CDR3 has 14 residues. Germline values: CDR1 SGHNT, CDR2 YENEEA. Trimming took off 5 bases at V and 0 bases at J, with 8 bases between the two ends. The CDR3 bases are TGTGCCAGCAGCCCACAGGGCTCTGGAAACACCATATATTTT. Its translation: CASSPQGSGNTIYF.

This clonotype was counted only a few times. In nucleotides, the CDR3 is TGCGCCAGCAGCCAAGACTGGGGGAACACAGATACGCAGTATTTT. Translating it yields CASSQDWGNTDTQYF. This chain links TRBV4-1 with TRBJ2-3; possibly TRBD1 or TRBD2 for D (5 bases each). V dropped 0 bases and J dropped 2 bases, with 9 bases sitting between them. Germline CDR1 and CDR2: MGHRA and YSYEKL. The CDR3 totals 15 residues.

The V gene is TRBV20-1, the J gene TRBJ2-7, with 8 nucleotides matching TRBD2. The CDR3 has 14 amino acids. The germline gives CDR1 DFQATT, CDR2 SNEGSKA (reference sequence). V gave up 0 bases and J gave up 3 bases; unmatched junction bases: 4. CDR3 protein: CSARDAGGFYEQYF. In DNA, the CDR3 is TGCAGTGCTAGAGACGCGGGAGGATTCTACGAGCAGTACTTC.

V and J are TRBV28 and TRBJ1-2, with a weak D call TRBD1 (5 bases). The CDR3 extends over 13 amino acids. V was shortened by 3 bases and J by 3 bases, with 8 bases between the two germline ends. Germline CDR1 MDHEN, CDR2 SYDVKM. This chain's CDR3 is CASSFGRDYGYTF. The CDR3 nucleotides read TGTGCCAGCAGTTTTGGCAGGGACTATGGCTACACCTTC.

This clonotype was counted between two and nine times. J is TRBJ1-1 and V is TRBV10-3, with D perhaps TRBD1 (5 bases). The V end was cut by 4 bases, the J end by 3 bases, with 15 bases between. The germline V gene has CDR1 ENHRY and CDR2 SYGVKD. The CDR3 runs 15 residues. The CDR3 loop is CAISAVNKGDTEAFF. CDR3 nucleotide sequence: TGTGCCATCAGTGCAGTTAACAAAGGGGACACTGAAGCTTTCTTT.

This rearrangement joins TRBV20-1 to TRBJ2-7, with TRBD2 matching 7 bases. This CDR3 is built from 14 residues. Trimming removed 4 bases from V and 2 bases from J; junction bases left unmatched: 8. Germline V CDR1 and CDR2: DFQATT, SNEGSKA (reference sequence). Written as DNA, the CDR3 is TGCAGTGCTATACTCCTAGCGGAAACCTACGAGCAGTACTTC. Protein sequence: CSAILLAETYEQYF.

This CDR3 is CSASELPSSYNEQFF. The CDR3 coding sequence is TGCAGTGCTAGCGAGCTCCCGAGCTCCTACAATGAGCAGTTCTTC. The V call is TRBV20-1, the J call TRBJ2-1; D gene ambiguous. The CDR3 contains 15 residues. Germline V lookup: CDR1 DFQATT, CDR2 SNEGSKA (reference sequence). Trimming took 3 bases from V and 0 from J, leaving 12 bases between them.

The CDR3 loop reads CASSYAGMNTEAFF. The CDR3 bases are TGTGCCAGCAGTTACGCAGGGATGAACACTGAAGCTTTCTTT. J is TRBJ1-1 and V is TRBV6-5; tentative D call: TRBD1 (5 bases). The V gene's germline CDR1 is MNHEY and CDR2 SVGAGI. Trimming shortened V by 2 bases and J by 0 bases, and 7 bases separated the two germline ends. The CDR3 has 14 residues.

The CDR3 nucleotides read TGCGCCAGCAGTCAGCTCGACAGGGTGAGGAACACCGGGGAGCTGTTTTTT. It is translated as CASSQLDRVRNTGELFF. This chain links TRBV23-1 with TRBJ2-2; 7 nucleotides align to TRBD1. TRBV23-1 is identified as an open reading frame with a role that is uncertain. Trimming at V came to 3 bases and at J to 1 base, leaving 8 bases not matched to a gene. This CDR3 comprises 17 residues.

This clonotype is a singleton in its sample. The chain recombines TRBV19 with TRBJ2-3; 8 bases agree with TRBD1. Germline V gives CDR1 LNHDA, CDR2 SQIVND (reference sequence). The CDR3 loop spans 17 amino acids. With V trimmed by 5 bases and J by 0 bases, 10 bases remained unmatched. The CDR3 protein is CASSPRQGSASTDTQYF. The CDR3 DNA reads TGTGCCAGTAGTCCAAGACAGGGGTCGGCCAGCACAGATACGCAGTATTTT.

This rearrangement joins TRBV5-1 to TRBJ2-1; possibly TRBD2 for D (5 bases). Germline CDR1 and CDR2: SGHRS and YFSETQ. CDR3 length: 12 residues. V lost 5 bases and J lost 7, with 10 bases in between. The CDR3 nucleotides are TGCGCCAGCAGTCCTTTAGCGAATGAGCAGTTCTTC. The encoded protein is CASSPLANEQFF.

The chain links TRBV18 to TRBJ2-5; D might be TRBD2 (6 bases). Looked up from germline, CDR1 is KGHSH and CDR2 is LQKENI. This CDR3 comprises 15 residues. V lost 2 bases and J 4 bases, leaving 14 bases between the germline ends. In DNA form, the CDR3 reads TGTGCCAGCTCACCAGGGGGGAAGAAGGGAGAGACCCAGTACTTC. This encodes CASSPGGKKGETQYF. Full variable domain (outside the CDR3, taken from reference TRBV18 and TRBJ2-5): NAGVMQNPRHLVRRRGQEARLRCSPMKGHSHVYWYRQLPEEGLKFMVYLQKENIIDESGMPKERFSAEFPKEGPSILRIQQVVRGDSAAYFCASSPGGKKGETQYFGPGTRLLVL.

The chain's CDR3 is CSASKQGNLNTEAFF. The CDR3 DNA reads as TGCAGTGCTAGTAAACAGGGGAACTTGAACACTGAAGCTTTCTTT. The rearrangement links TRBV20-1 to TRBJ1-1; 7 nucleotides match TRBD1. Germline V gene sequence: CDR1 DFQATT, CDR2 SNEGSKA (reference sequence). After removal of 3 bases from V and 0 bases from J, the junction contained 7 bases not matched to a gene. There are 15 residues in the CDR3.